The sequence of this TCR beta chain was determined in a study of shared clonotypes between healthy human individuals. Trimming removed 0 bases from V and 5 bases from J; junction bases left unmatched: 6. The length of the CDR3 is 15 residues. Germline values: CDR1 MGHRA, CDR2 YSYEKL. Profiling relied on immunoSEQ multiplex PCR, and the TCRdb table lists in-frame clones only, not all of them. The sample lists some 530,000 clones, approximately 78% occurring once. What was sequenced was PBMCs. This clonotype originated in a woman aged 40 to 55 in good health. Some clones in this sample may be carry-over from other donors' samples. The chain carries TRBV4-1 and TRBJ1-1; 7 positions match TRBD1. CDR3 DNA sequence: TGCGCCAGCAGCCAAGAGCAGGGGGGAATTACTGAAGCTTTCTTT. Residues: CASSQEQGGITEAFF.